This T cell receptor beta chain appears in the sequencing data of a study of human T cells and chemical hapten exposure. Study information: 2% DPC was applied to around 2 cm by around 2 cm of upper inner arm skin for sensitization. The patients, most of them female, presented with alopecia areata, totalis or universalis. It was small differences in pooled library volume that mainly caused per-sample TCR yields to vary.

Described time point: patch test 1, 2 weeks after DPC sensitization. The sample's treatment: therapeutic diphenylcyclopropenone sensitization with weekly scalp DPC. Donation of samples came from alopecia patients who were 18 to 70 years old and suitable for DPC. This clonotype occurred a few times. TCRdb ran MiXCR on the RACE reads and lists one entry per CDR3 protein. This sample has just under 350,000 distinct CDR3 sequences; about 7% occur once, and the top ten carry 7.5% to 8.5%. The CDR3 covers 17 residues. With V trimmed by 2 bases and J by 5 bases, 11 bases remained unmatched. The origin of this receptor is a woman aged 18-30 years with alopecia areata. Some clones in this sample may be carry-over from other donors' samples. V usage is TRBV12-3 or TRBV12-4 and J usage is TRBJ1-4; TRBD1 matches 7 bases. Sequenced material: whole blood, taken in connection with sensitization to the hapten diphenylcyclopropenone (DPC). CDR3 in DNA: TGTGCCAGCAGTTTAACTATCAGGGGACAGATAAATGAAAAACTGTTTTTT. Its translation is CASSLTIRGQINEKLFF.